This TCR beta chain appears in the sequencing data of a study of T cell repertoires in cytomegalovirus infection. Findings and limits, study-wide: HLA-C-restricted CMV clonotypes gave the most frequent clonotype in two of eight donors.

This clonotype was seen only a few times. What it binds is not known. V lost 5 bases and J 13 bases, leaving 18 bases between the germline ends. Per germline, CDR1 MDHEN and CDR2 SYDVKM. This CDR3 has 14 residues. TCRdb reprocessed the reads via MiXCR and lists one record per CDR3 protein. Here the sample spans about 190,000 distinct CDR3 sequences, roughly 9% being singletons. This TCR was sampled from a human donor in good health (CMV status not recorded). Some clones in this sample may be carry-over from other donors' samples. Input material: PBMCs. The chain has TRBV28 and TRBJ1-6, with unresolved D. CDR3 in DNA: TGTGCCAGCAGTGCCCGCCCATTACCTGGGCCCCTCCACTTT. It yields the protein CASSARPLPGPLHF.